This T cell receptor (beta chain) came from a study of blood T cell repertoires in COVID-19. The authors' processing: Estimates of nucleated cell counts were drawn from the amplification of reference gene primers. Here immunoSEQ multiplex PCR was the method, and the copy in TCRdb shows in-frame clones only, minus some. V, J and clone size were drawn from that table, and D and trimming were deduced from the DNA. The table includes 95,000 to 150,000 clones, over 70% detected once. The CDR3 is made up of 15 amino acids. Germline CDR1 SGHNT, CDR2 YENEEA. The V and J ends lost 0 bases and 3 bases respectively, with 12 bases between them.

The clonotype comes from a woman aged 50 to 60 with acute or convalescent COVID-19. Specimen: peripheral blood. The rearrangement uses TRBV11-3 and TRBJ2-7; D is possibly TRBD1 (6 bases). The CDR3 nucleotides read TGTGCCAGCAGCTTAGACCAGGGACACCACTACGAGCAGTACTTC. Translating it yields CASSLDQGHHYEQYF.